The following is a T cell receptor (beta chain) sequence with its context. Method: immunoSEQ multiplex PCR; TCRdb's copy keeps in-frame clones and lacks some. The sample consists of fewer than 250,000 clones, more than 75% of them appearing once. This specimen comes from a study of blood T cell repertoires in COVID-19. Study as a whole: Collection of acute and convalescent COVID-19 samples took place in the United States, Italy and Spain. PBMCs, B-cell-depleted T cells, or T cells were the source of the cDNA or gDNA that made up the material.

Germline V gives CDR1 KGHSH, CDR2 LQKENI. CDR3 size: 12 residues. V was trimmed by 5 bases and J by 5 bases, leaving 10 bases between them. Cohort assignment relied on participant-reported clinical history. The material sequenced was PBMCs or T cells enriched from blood (not recorded which). The chain recombines TRBV18 with TRBJ2-7; D ambiguous. The receptor's source is a woman between 50 and 59 years old who had recovered from COVID-19. The CDR3 coding sequence is TGTGCCAGCTCAAACGACTGGGACGAGCAGTACTTC. Residues: CASSNDWDEQYF.